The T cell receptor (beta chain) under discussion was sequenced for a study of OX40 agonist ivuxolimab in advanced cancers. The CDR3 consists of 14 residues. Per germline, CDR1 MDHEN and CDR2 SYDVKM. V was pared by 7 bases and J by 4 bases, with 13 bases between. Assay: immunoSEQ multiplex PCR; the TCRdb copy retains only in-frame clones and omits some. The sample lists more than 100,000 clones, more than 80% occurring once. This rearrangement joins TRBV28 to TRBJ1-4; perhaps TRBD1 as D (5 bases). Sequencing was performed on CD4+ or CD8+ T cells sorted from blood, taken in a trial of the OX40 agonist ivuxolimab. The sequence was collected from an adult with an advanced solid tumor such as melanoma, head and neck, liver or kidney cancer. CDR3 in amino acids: CASTRGDLNEKLFF. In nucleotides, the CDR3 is TGTGCCAGCACCCGGGGGGACCTTAATGAAAAACTGTTTTTT.